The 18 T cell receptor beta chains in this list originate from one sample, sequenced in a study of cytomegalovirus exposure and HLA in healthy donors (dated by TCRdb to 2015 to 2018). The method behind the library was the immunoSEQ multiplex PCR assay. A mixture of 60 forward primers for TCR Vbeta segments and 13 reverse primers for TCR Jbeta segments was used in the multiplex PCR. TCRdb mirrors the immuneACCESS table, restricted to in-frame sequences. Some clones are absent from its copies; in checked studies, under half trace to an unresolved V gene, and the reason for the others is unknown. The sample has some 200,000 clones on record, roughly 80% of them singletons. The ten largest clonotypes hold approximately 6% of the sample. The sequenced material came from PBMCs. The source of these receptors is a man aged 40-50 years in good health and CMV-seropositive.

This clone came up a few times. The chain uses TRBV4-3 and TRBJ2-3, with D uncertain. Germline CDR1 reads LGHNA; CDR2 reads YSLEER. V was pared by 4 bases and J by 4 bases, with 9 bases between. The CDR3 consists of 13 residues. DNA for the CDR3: TGCGCCAGCAGCCGACTTCTCCCAGATACGCAGTATTTT. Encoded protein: CASSRLLPDTQYF.

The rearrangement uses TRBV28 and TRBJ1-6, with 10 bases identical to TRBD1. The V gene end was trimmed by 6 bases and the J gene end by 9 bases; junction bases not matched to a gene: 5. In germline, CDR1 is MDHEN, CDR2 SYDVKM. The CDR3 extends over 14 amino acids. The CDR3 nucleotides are TGTGCCAGCAGCTGGGGACAGGGGAGTTCACCCCTCCACTTT. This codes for CASSWGQGSSPLHF.

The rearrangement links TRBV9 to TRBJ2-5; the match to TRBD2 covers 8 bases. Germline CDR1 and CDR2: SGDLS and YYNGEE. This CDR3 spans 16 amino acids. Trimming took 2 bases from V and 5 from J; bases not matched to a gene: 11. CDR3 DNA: TGTGCCAGCAGCGTCCTTTCCGCGGGGGGCCTTGAGACCCAGTACTTC. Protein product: CASSVLSAGGLETQYF. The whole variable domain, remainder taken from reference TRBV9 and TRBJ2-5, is DSGVTQTPKHLITATGQRVTLRCSPRSGDLSVYWYQQSLDQGLQFLIQYYNGEERAKGNILERFSAQQFPDLHSELNLSSLELGDSALYFCASSVLSAGGLETQYFGPGTRLLVL.

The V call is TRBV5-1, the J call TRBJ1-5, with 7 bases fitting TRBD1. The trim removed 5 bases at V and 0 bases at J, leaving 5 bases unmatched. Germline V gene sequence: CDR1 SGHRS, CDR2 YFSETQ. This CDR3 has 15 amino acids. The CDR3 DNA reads TGCGCCAGCAGACCGGACAGGAGTAGCAATCAGCCCCAGCATTTT. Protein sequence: CASRPDRSSNQPQHF.

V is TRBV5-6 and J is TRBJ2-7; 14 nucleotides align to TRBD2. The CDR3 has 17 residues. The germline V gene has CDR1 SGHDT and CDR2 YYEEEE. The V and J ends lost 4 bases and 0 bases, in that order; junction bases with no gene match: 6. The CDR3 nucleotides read TGTGCCAGCAGCCCCAGACTAGCGGGGGGGATCTCCTACGAGCAGTACTTC. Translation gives CASSPRLAGGISYEQYF.

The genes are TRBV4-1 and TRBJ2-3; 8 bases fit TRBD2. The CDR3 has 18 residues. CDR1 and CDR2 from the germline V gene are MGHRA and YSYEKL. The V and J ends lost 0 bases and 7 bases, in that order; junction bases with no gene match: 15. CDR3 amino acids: CASSQDEVGGALRNTQYF. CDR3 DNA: TGCGCCAGCAGCCAAGATGAGGTCGGGGGGGCCTTAAGGAATACGCAGTATTTT.

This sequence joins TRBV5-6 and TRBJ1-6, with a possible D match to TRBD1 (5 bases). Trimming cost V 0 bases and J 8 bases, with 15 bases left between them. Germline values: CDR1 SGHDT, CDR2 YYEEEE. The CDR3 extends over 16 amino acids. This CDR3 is CASSLEMPGWHSPLHF. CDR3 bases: TGTGCCAGCAGCTTGGAGATGCCAGGGTGGCATTCACCCCTCCACTTT.

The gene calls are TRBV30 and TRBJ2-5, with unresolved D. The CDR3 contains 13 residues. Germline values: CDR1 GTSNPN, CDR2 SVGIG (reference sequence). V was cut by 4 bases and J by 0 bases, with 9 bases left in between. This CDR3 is CAWIGSNQETQYF. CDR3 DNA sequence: TGTGCCTGGATCGGGTCAAACCAAGAGACCCAGTACTTC.

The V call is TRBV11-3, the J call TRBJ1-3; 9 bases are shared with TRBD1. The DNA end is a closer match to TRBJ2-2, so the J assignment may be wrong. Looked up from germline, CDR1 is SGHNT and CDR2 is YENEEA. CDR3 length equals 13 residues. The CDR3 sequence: CASTGQGYGELFF. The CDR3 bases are TGTGCCAGCACGGGACAGGGCTACGGGGAGCTGTTTTTT.

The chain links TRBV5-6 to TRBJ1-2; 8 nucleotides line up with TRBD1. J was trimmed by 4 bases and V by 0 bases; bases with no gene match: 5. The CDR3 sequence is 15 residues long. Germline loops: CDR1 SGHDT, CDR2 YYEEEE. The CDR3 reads CASSLVGQGTYGYTF. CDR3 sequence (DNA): TGTGCCAGCAGCTTGGTTGGACAGGGCACCTATGGCTACACCTTC.

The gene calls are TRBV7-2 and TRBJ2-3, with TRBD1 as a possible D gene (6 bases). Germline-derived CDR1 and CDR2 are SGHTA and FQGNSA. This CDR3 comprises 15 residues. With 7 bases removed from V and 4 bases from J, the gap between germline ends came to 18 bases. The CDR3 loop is CASTPSRDTSDTQYF. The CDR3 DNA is TGTGCCAGCACCCCCTCTCGGGACACCTCAGATACGCAGTATTTT.

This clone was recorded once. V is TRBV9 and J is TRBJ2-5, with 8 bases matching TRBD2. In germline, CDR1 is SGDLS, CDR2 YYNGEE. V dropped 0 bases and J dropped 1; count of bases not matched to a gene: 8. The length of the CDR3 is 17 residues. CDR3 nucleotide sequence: TGTGCCAGCAGCGTAGCTGAGGCGGGGGGTTCCCAAGAGACCCAGTACTTC. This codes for CASSVAEAGGSQETQYF. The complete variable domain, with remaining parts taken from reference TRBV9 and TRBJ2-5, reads DSGVTQTPKHLITATGQRVTLRCSPRSGDLSVYWYQQSLDQGLQFLIQYYNGEERAKGNILERFSAQQFPDLHSELNLSSLELGDSALYFCASSVAEAGGSQETQYFGPGTRLLVL.

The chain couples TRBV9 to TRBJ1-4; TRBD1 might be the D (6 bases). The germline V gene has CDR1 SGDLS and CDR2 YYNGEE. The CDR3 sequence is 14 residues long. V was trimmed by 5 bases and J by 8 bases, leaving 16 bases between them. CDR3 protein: CASSGGGLGEKLFF. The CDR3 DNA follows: TGTGCCAGCAGTGGCGGGGGCTTGGGAGAAAAACTGTTTTTT.

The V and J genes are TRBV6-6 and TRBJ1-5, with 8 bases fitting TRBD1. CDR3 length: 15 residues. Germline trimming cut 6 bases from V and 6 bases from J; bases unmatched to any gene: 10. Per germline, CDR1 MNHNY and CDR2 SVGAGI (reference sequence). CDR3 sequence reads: CASSHPRTGFQPQHF. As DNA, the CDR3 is TGTGCCAGCAGCCACCCCCGGACAGGGTTTCAGCCCCAGCATTTT.

The CDR3 DNA sequence: TGTGCCAGCAGTTACACCGGGGGCTATAATTCACCCCTCCACTTT. Protein product: CASSYTGGYNSPLHF. V and J are TRBV6-5 and TRBJ1-6; a possible D gene is TRBD1 (5 bases). The CDR3 sequence is 15 residues long. CDR1 and CDR2 (germline): MNHEY, SVGAGI. V lost 2 bases to trimming and J lost 3 bases, with 8 bases between them.

Here the CDR3 reads CASSFRFQETQYF. The DNA of the CDR3 is TGTGCCAGCAGCTTCCGGTTCCAAGAGACCCAGTACTTC. The rearrangement links TRBV7-3 to TRBJ2-5; D ambiguous. Germline V gene sequence: CDR1 SGHTA, CDR2 FQGTGA. Trimming took 3 bases from V and 1 from J, leaving 6 bases between them. This CDR3 has 13 residues.

The DNA of the CDR3 is TGTGCCAGCAGCTCTACCGGGACAGACAACACTGAAGCTTTCTTT. This encodes CASSSTGTDNTEAFF. The J gene is TRBJ1-1, the V gene TRBV7-3, with 7 bases that match TRBD1. Germline assignment: CDR1 SGHTA and CDR2 FQGTGA. Trimming removed 4 bases from V and 2 bases from J; junction bases left unmatched: 7. The CDR3 contains 15 residues. Filled out from reference TRBV7-3 and TRBJ1-1, the complete variable domain reads GAGVSQTPSNKVTEKGKYVELRCDPISGHTALYWYRQSLGQGPEFLIYFQGTGAADDSGLPNDRFFAVRPEGSVSTLKIQRTERGDSAVYLCASSSTGTDNTEAFFGQGTRLTVV.

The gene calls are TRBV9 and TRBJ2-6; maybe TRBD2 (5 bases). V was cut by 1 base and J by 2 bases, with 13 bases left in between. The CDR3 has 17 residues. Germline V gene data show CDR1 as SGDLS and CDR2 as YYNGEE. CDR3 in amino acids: CASSVNRDQAGANVLTF. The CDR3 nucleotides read TGTGCCAGCAGCGTAAACCGGGATCAAGCTGGGGCCAACGTCCTGACTTTC.